This T cell receptor beta chain was found in a study of T cell responses to AZD1222 COVID-19 vaccine. CDR1 SGHTA and CDR2 FQGNSA come from the germline V gene. Trimming removed 3 bases at V and 3 bases at J, with 6 bases between. This CDR3 is built from 12 residues. General observations from the study: Dominant at 160-218 and 743-854, vaccine-associated CD4 TCRs also spanned spike. Sampling that yielded the repertoires occurred only after the peak T cell response. Mostly white British, mostly female donors; authors suggested clonal diversity may be underestimated. Nearly half of spike-specific TCRs reportedly target variant regions that are unmutated in the B.1.351 and B.1.1.7 variants.

A remark on this clone: Its specificity is not known.

TCRdb's copy holds only in-frame clones and misses some; the assay was immunoSEQ multiplex PCR. This sample has about 110,000 clones, with roughly 90% found just once. Source: peripheral blood, taken on day 0 of MenACWY control vaccination. The origin of this receptor is an adult in good health. V is TRBV7-2 and J is TRBJ2-7, with D unresolved. DNA for the CDR3: TGTGCCAGCAGCTTTTTCCACTACGAGCAGTACTTC. Residues: CASSFFHYEQYF.